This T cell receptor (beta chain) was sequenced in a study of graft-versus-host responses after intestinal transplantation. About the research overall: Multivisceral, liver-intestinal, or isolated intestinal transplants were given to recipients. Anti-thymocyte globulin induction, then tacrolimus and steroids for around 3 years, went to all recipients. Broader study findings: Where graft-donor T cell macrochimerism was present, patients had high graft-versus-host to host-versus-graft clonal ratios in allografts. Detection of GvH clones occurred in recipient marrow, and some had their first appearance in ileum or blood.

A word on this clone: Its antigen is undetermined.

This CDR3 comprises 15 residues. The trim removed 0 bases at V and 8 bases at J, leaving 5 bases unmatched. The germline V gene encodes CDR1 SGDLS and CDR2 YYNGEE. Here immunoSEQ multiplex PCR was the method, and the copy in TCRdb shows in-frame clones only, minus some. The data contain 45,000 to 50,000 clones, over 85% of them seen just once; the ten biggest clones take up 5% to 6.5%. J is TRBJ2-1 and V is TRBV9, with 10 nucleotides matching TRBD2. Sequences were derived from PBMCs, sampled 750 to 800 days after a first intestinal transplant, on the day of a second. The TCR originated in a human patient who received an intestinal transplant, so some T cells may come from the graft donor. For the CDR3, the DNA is TGTGCCAGCAGCGTAGTAGCGGGAGGTGGTGATGAGCAGTTCTTC. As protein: CASSVVAGGGDEQFF.